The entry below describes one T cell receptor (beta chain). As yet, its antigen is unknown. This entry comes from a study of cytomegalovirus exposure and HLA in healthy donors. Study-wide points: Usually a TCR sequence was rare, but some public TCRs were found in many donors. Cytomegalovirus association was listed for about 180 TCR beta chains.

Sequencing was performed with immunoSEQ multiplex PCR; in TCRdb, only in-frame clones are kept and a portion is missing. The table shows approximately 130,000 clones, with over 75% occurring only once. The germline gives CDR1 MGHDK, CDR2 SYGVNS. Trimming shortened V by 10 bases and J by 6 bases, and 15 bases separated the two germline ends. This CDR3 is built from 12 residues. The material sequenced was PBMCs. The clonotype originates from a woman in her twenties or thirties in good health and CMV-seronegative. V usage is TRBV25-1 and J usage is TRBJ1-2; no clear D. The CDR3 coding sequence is TGTGCCACCCTCTCGGTGATTGATGGCTACACCTTC. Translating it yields CATLSVIDGYTF.